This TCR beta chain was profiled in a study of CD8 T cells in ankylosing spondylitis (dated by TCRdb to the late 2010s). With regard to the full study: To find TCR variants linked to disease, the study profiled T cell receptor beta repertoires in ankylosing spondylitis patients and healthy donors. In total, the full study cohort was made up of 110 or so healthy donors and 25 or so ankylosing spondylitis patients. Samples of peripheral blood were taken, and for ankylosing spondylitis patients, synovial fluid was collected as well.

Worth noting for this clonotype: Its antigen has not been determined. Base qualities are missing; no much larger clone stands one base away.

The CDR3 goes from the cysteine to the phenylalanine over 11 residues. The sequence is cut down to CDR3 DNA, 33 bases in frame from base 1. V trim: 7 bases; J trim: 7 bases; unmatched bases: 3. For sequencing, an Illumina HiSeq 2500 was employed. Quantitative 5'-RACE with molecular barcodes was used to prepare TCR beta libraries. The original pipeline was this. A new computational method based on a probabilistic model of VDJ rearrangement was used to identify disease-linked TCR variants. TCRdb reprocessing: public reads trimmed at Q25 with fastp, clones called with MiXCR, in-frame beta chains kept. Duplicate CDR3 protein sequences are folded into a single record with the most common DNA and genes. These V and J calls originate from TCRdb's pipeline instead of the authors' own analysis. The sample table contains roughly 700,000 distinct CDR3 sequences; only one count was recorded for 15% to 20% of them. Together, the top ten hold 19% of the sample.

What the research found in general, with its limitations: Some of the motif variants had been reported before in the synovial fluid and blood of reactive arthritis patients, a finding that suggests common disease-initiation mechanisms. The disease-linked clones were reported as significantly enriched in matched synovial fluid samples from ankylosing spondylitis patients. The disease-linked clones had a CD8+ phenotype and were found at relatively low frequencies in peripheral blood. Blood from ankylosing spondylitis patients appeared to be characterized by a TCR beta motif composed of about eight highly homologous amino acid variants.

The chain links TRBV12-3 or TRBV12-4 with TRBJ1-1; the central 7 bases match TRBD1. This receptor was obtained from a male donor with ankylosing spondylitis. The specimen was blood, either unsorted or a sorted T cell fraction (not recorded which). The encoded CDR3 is CASTRTGEAFF. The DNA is TGTGCCAGCACTAGGACAGGTGAAGCTTTCTTT.